This TCR beta chain was found in a study of T-cell memory formation after mild COVID-19. Turning to the study itself: TCR clusters showed largely donor specificity. Whole-study findings and limits: CD4+ contracting clones lay mainly in CM and EM, CD8+ ones in EMRA. Day 15 to 85 contractors were CD4/CD8 balanced; later expanders leaned CD4+.

This clonotype was recorded at least ten times. No antigen is known for it. V lost 5 bases, J lost 1 base, and 14 bases lay in between. This CDR3 region has 15 residues. MiXCR was run by TCRdb on the 5' RACE reads, yielding one entry per CDR3 protein. This table has roughly 480,000 distinct CDR3 sequences, 20% to 25% appearing once. This TCR was recovered from an adult woman who had mild COVID-19 (a few samples of this study predate the infection). Cell type and time point are not known. The sequencing sample was made of PBMCs or a T cell subset sorted from them (not recorded which). The chain recombines TRBV12-3 or TRBV12-4 with TRBJ1-1; perhaps TRBD1 as D (6 bases). The CDR3 DNA is TGTGCCAGCAGTAAGGGAGACAGGAGGAACACTGAAGCTTTCTTT. This sequence encodes CASSKGDRRNTEAFF.